Listed below are T cell receptor beta chains from one sample, sequenced in a study of blood T cells in healthy people across ages. TCRdb independently ran MiXCR on the 5' RACE reads; one entry per CDR3 protein. The sample shows 550,000 to 750,000 distinct CDR3 sequences, roughly 21% of them seen only once. Sequenced: blood. These receptors were collected from a man between 65 and 85 years old in good health. The CDR3 runs from the conserved cysteine through the conserved F or W. A D gene is named only where the DNA matches it firmly. Some rows have no size entry. The others give once, few or many, or a class for an expanded clone.

v_call: TRBV7-2; clone_size: NA; d_call: NA; j_call: TRBJ2-1; cdr3_nt: TGTGCCAGCAGCTTAGCATTCGAGCGTTTTGAGCAGTTCTTC; cdr3_aa: CASSLAFERFEQFF
v_call: TRBV6-1; clone_size: few; d_call: TRBD2; j_call: TRBJ2-7; cdr3_nt: TGTGCCAGCAGTCGGACCGGGACTAGCGGGATTATCTACGAGCAGTACTTC; cdr3_aa: CASSRTGTSGIIYEQYF
v_call: TRBV20-1; clone_size: few; d_call: NA; j_call: TRBJ2-7; cdr3_nt: TGCAGTGCTAGATCTACCAGGGCCATCGAGCAGTACTTC; cdr3_aa: CSARSTRAIEQYF
v_call: TRBV4-1; clone_size: NA; d_call: TRBD2; j_call: TRBJ2-1; cdr3_nt: TGCGCCAGCAGCCAACCAAGTCTAGCGGGAGTTGAGCAGTTCTTC; cdr3_aa: CASSQPSLAGVEQFF
v_call: TRBV4-2; clone_size: NA; d_call: TRBD2; j_call: TRBJ2-2; cdr3_nt: TGTGCCAGCAGCCGCTCGGGGACTAGCAACATCGGGGAGCTGTTTTTT; cdr3_aa: CASSRSGTSNIGELFF
v_call: TRBV28; clone_size: NA; d_call: TRBD1; j_call: TRBJ2-1; cdr3_nt: TGTGCCAGCAGTCAGGGACAGCGAACCTACAATGAGCAGTTCTTC; cdr3_aa: CASSQGQRTYNEQFF
v_call: TRBV6-5; clone_size: few; d_call: NA; j_call: TRBJ2-5; cdr3_nt: TGTGCCAGCAGTTACTCGACGCAGCAAGAGACCCAGTACTTC; cdr3_aa: CASSYSTQQETQYF
v_call: TRBV25-1; clone_size: NA; d_call: NA; j_call: TRBJ1-4; cdr3_nt: TGTGCCAGCAGGCGGGCAGGGGCGAATGAAAAACTGTTTTTT; cdr3_aa: CASRRAGANEKLFF
v_call: TRBV6-5; clone_size: many; d_call: TRBD2; j_call: TRBJ2-1; cdr3_nt: TGTGCCAGCAGTTACTCGTTGAGCGGGGCTTACAATGAGCAGTTCTTC; cdr3_aa: CASSYSLSGAYNEQFF
v_call: TRBV20-1; clone_size: NA; d_call: NA; j_call: TRBJ2-2; cdr3_nt: TGCAGTGCTAGAGATGGGGGCACCGGGGAGCTGTTTTTT; cdr3_aa: CSARDGGTGELFF
v_call: TRBV3-1; clone_size: few; d_call: TRBD2; j_call: TRBJ2-7; cdr3_nt: TGTGCCAGCAGCCAAGGACTAGCGGCGGATTACGAGCAGTACTTC; cdr3_aa: CASSQGLAADYEQYF
v_call: TRBV6-2/TRBV6-3; clone_size: few; d_call: NA; j_call: TRBJ1-4; cdr3_nt: TGTGCCAGCAGTTACGACGGAACACCGAATGAAAAACTGTTTTTT; cdr3_aa: CASSYDGTPNEKLFF
v_call: TRBV20-1; clone_size: NA; d_call: NA; j_call: TRBJ2-5; cdr3_nt: TGCAGTGCTAGAGTGCAGGGAGGCACACAAGAGACCCAGTACTTC; cdr3_aa: CSARVQGGTQETQYF
v_call: TRBV7-2; clone_size: NA; d_call: NA; j_call: TRBJ1-4; cdr3_nt: TGTGCCAGCAGCTTTGGGGCAGAGAATAATGAAAAACTGTTTTTT; cdr3_aa: CASSFGAENNEKLFF
v_call: TRBV2; clone_size: few; d_call: TRBD2; j_call: TRBJ2-1; cdr3_nt: TGTGCCAGCACTGTATCACTAGCGGGAGCCGAGCAGTTCTTC; cdr3_aa: CASTVSLAGAEQFF
v_call: TRBV27; clone_size: NA; d_call: TRBD2; j_call: TRBJ2-1; cdr3_nt: TGTGCCAGAAGGACTAGCGGGGCTTCGAACAATGAGCAGTTCTTC; cdr3_aa: CARRTSGASNNEQFF
v_call: TRBV9; clone_size: few; d_call: NA; j_call: TRBJ2-2; cdr3_nt: TGTGCCAGCAGCGTAGAAGGGATTCCCGGGGAGCTGTTTTTT; cdr3_aa: CASSVEGIPGELFF
v_call: TRBV2; clone_size: few; d_call: NA; j_call: TRBJ2-3; cdr3_nt: TGTGCCAGCAGTGATAGGCAGGGAAGCACAGATACGCAGTATTTT; cdr3_aa: CASSDRQGSTDTQYF
v_call: TRBV7-2; clone_size: few; d_call: NA; j_call: TRBJ2-5; cdr3_nt: TGTGCCAGCAGCTTAGGCAAGGGGGGGGAGACCCAGTACTTC; cdr3_aa: CASSLGKGGETQYF
v_call: TRBV7-3; clone_size: NA; d_call: TRBD1; j_call: TRBJ2-3; cdr3_nt: TGTGCCAGCAGCCCACAAGGGACAGCTCGCACAGATACGCAGTATTTT; cdr3_aa: CASSPQGTARTDTQYF
v_call: TRBV5-4; clone_size: NA; d_call: NA; j_call: TRBJ2-5; cdr3_nt: TGTGCCAGCAGCTCCGGACGAGACCAAGAGACCCAGTACTTC; cdr3_aa: CASSSGRDQETQYF
v_call: TRBV29-1; clone_size: NA; d_call: NA; j_call: TRBJ1-2; cdr3_nt: TGCAGCGTTCACAGGAACTATGGCTACACCTTC; cdr3_aa: CSVHRNYGYTF
v_call: TRBV20-1; clone_size: few; d_call: NA; j_call: TRBJ2-5; cdr3_nt: TGCAGTGCTAGAAACCCCTCAGAGACCCAGTACTTC; cdr3_aa: CSARNPSETQYF
v_call: TRBV5-5; clone_size: many; d_call: NA; j_call: TRBJ2-2; cdr3_nt: TGTGCCAGCATGCGGGCAGGGGTCACCGGGGAGCTGTTTTTT; cdr3_aa: CASMRAGVTGELFF
v_call: TRBV6-2/TRBV6-3; clone_size: NA; d_call: NA; j_call: TRBJ2-1; cdr3_nt: TGTGCCAGCAGCGACGGGCCAAGAAGCTCCTACAATGAGCAGTTCTTC; cdr3_aa: CASSDGPRSSYNEQFF
v_call: TRBV20-1; clone_size: few; d_call: TRBD1; j_call: TRBJ2-7; cdr3_nt: TGCAGTGCTAGAGAAACAGGGGTGCACTACGAGCAGTACTTC; cdr3_aa: CSARETGVHYEQYF
v_call: TRBV9; clone_size: NA; d_call: NA; j_call: TRBJ2-7; cdr3_nt: TGTGCCAGCAGCGTTGACGGTTACTCCTACGAGCAGTACTTC; cdr3_aa: CASSVDGYSYEQYF
v_call: TRBV20-1; clone_size: many; d_call: TRBD2; j_call: TRBJ2-3; cdr3_nt: TGCAGTGCTAGAGCTAGCGGGAGGGGTTCAGATACGCAGTATTTT; cdr3_aa: CSARASGRGSDTQYF
v_call: TRBV20-1; clone_size: NA; d_call: TRBD2; j_call: TRBJ2-1; cdr3_nt: TGCAGTGCTACCCCAGGACTAGCCTACAATGAGCAGTTCTTC; cdr3_aa: CSATPGLAYNEQFF
v_call: TRBV6-4; clone_size: few; d_call: TRBD1; j_call: TRBJ2-1; cdr3_nt: TGTGCCAGCAGTGAGGACAGGGACCCCTACAATGAGCAGTTCTTC; cdr3_aa: CASSEDRDPYNEQFF
v_call: TRBV29-1; clone_size: few; d_call: NA; j_call: TRBJ2-7; cdr3_nt: TGCAGCGTTGGTACAGACTCCTACGAGCAGTACTTC; cdr3_aa: CSVGTDSYEQYF
v_call: TRBV20-1; clone_size: few; d_call: TRBD2; j_call: TRBJ2-5; cdr3_nt: TGCAGTGCACCTACGCCGGGAGGGATGGAGACCCAGTACTTC; cdr3_aa: CSAPTPGGMETQYF
v_call: TRBV2; clone_size: NA; d_call: NA; j_call: TRBJ2-3; cdr3_nt: TGTGCCAGCAACCTCCAGGGCACAGATACGCAGTATTTT; cdr3_aa: CASNLQGTDTQYF
v_call: TRBV14; clone_size: few; d_call: NA; j_call: TRBJ2-5; cdr3_nt: TGTGCCGGCAGCCAAGGATGGGGTCGCCCATACCAAGAGACCCAGTACTTC; cdr3_aa: CAGSQGWGRPYQETQYF
v_call: TRBV20-1; clone_size: NA; d_call: TRBD2; j_call: TRBJ2-7; cdr3_nt: TGCAGTGCCCGACTAGCGGCCGAGCAGTACTTC; cdr3_aa: CSARLAAEQYF
v_call: TRBV19; clone_size: NA; d_call: TRBD2; j_call: TRBJ2-1; cdr3_nt: TGTGCCAGTAGTACCGGACTAGCGGACTCCTACAATGAGCAGTTCTTC; cdr3_aa: CASSTGLADSYNEQFF
v_call: TRBV10-3; clone_size: few; d_call: TRBD1; j_call: TRBJ1-5; cdr3_nt: TGTGCCATCAGTGAGGCGGACAGGGGGCAGAATCAGCCCCAGCATTTT; cdr3_aa: CAISEADRGQNQPQHF
v_call: TRBV3-1; clone_size: NA; d_call: NA; j_call: TRBJ1-4; cdr3_nt: TGTGCCAGCAGCCTGGTGGGGATGGGCGAAAAACTGTTTTTT; cdr3_aa: CASSLVGMGEKLFF